The 3 T cell receptor beta chains below come from one sample, sequenced in a study of cytomegalovirus exposure and HLA in healthy donors. The PCR contained 60 Vbeta and 13 Jbeta primers. Profiled with immunoSEQ multiplex PCR; TCRdb holds only in-frame clones, not every one. Of around 120,000 clones in the sample, roughly two thirds were seen once. Sequenced input: PBMCs. These receptors were taken from a man aged 25 to 40 in good health and CMV-seropositive.

The chain uses TRBV10-3 and TRBJ1-5, with D possibly TRBD1 on 5 matching bases. V lost 2 bases and J lost 9, with 11 bases in between. The CDR3 is 13 amino acids. Germline CDR1 and CDR2: ENHRY and SYGVKD. CDR3 coding DNA: TGTGCCATCAGTGAGGTGCTGGGGCGGCCCCAGCATTTT. It specifies CAISEVLGRPQHF.

The chain joins TRBV9 to TRBJ2-7; tentative D call: TRBD2 (5 bases). V was trimmed by 3 bases and J by 2 bases, leaving 15 bases between them. The CDR3 extends over 15 amino acids. Germline loops: CDR1 SGDLS, CDR2 YYNGEE. CDR3 coding DNA: TGTGCCAGCAGCGCCCAACAACTAGACACCTACGAGCAGTACTTC. This translates into CASSAQQLDTYEQYF.

CDR3 nucleotide sequence: TGCAGCGTTGTCGGACAGGGGGTCACTGAAGCTTTCTTT. It codes for CSVVGQGVTEAFF. This chain joins TRBV29-1 and TRBJ1-1; TRBD1 aligns across 10 bases. This CDR3 comprises 13 residues. From germline, CDR1 is SQVTM and CDR2 ANQGSEA. After removal of 4 bases from V and 4 bases from J, the junction contained 3 bases not matched to a gene.